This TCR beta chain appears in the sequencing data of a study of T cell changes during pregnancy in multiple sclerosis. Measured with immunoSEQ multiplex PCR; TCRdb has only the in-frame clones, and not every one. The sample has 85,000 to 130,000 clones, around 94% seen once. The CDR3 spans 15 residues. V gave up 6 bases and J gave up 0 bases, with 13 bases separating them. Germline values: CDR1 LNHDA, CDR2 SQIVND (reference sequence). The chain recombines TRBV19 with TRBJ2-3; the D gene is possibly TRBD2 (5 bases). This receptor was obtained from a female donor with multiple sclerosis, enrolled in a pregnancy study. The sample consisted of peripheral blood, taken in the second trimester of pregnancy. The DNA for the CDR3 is TGTGCCAGTAGCCGAGGACTCCCTAGCACAGATACGCAGTATTTT. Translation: CASSRGLPSTDTQYF.